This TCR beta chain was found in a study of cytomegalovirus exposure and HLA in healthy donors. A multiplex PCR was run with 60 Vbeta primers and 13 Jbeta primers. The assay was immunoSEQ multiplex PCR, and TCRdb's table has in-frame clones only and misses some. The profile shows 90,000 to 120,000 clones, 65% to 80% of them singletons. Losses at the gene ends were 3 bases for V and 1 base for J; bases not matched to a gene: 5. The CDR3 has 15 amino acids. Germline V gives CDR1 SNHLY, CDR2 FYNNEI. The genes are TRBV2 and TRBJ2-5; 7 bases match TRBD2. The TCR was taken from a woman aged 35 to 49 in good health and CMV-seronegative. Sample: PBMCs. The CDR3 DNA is TGTGCCAGCAGTGAGGGGGGGGGATCCCAAGAGACCCAGTACTTC. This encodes CASSEGGGSQETQYF.